Following are 4 T cell receptor beta chains from one sample sequenced in a study of radiation and T cells in renal cell carcinoma. The time point was: blood 4 weeks post-SBRT, at nephrectomy. Indicated treatment: 15 Gy SBRT to primary tumor, nephrectomy 4 weeks later. Generated by immunoSEQ multiplex PCR, the TCRdb table keeps only in-frame clones and is missing some. The sample records around 74,000 clones, around four fifths being singletons. Sequenced material: blood, taken from a patient whose treatment included radiotherapy and nephrectomy. The origin of the receptors is a woman aged 55-70 years with renal cell carcinoma.

V is TRBV7-6 and J is TRBJ1-1; tentative D call: TRBD1 (6 bases). This CDR3 has 16 amino acids. Trimming cost V 1 base and J 2 bases, with 14 bases left between them. Germline-derived CDR1 and CDR2 are SGHVS and FNYEAQ. The CDR3 sequence is CASSLDLRGRNTEAFF. CDR3 DNA sequence: TGTGCCAGCAGCTTAGATCTCAGGGGCAGAAACACTGAAGCTTTCTTT.

The chain uses TRBV28 and TRBJ1-5, with a possible D match to TRBD1 (5 bases). Deletions cut 6 bases from V and 6 bases from J, with 18 bases between. Per germline, CDR1 MDHEN and CDR2 SYDVKM. CDR3 length: 15 amino acids. CDR3 in DNA: TGTGCCAGCAGACGGGACCCTCGGACCTCTCAGCCCCAGCATTTT. Translating it yields CASRRDPRTSQPQHF. The variable domain in full, with the rest retrieved from reference TRBV28 and TRBJ1-5, is DVKVTQSSRYLVKRTGEKVFLECVQDMDHENMFWYRQDPGLGLRLIYFSYDVKMKEKGDIPEGYSVSREKKERFSLILESASTNQTSMYLCASRRDPRTSQPQHFGDGTRLSIL.

This clone was counted between two and nine times. The V and J genes are TRBV19 and TRBJ1-2; tentatively, D is TRBD1 (5 bases). Trimming took off 3 bases at V and 7 bases at J, with 9 bases between the two ends. Germline V CDR1 and CDR2: LNHDA, SQIVND (reference sequence). The CDR3 extends over 12 amino acids. The CDR3 region is CASSMGGTGYTF. The CDR3, as DNA: TGTGCCAGTAGTATGGGGGGAACTGGCTACACCTTC.

This rearrangement joins TRBV6-5 to TRBJ2-1; unclear D gene. The CDR3 is made up of 15 amino acids. The germline V gene encodes CDR1 MNHEY and CDR2 SVGAGI. Trimming removed 7 bases at V and 6 bases at J, with 19 bases between. The chain's CDR3 is CASKLGALSGNEQFF. CDR3 DNA sequence: TGTGCCAGCAAGTTAGGAGCCCTCTCCGGCAATGAGCAGTTCTTC.